The 19 T cell receptor beta chains given below trace back to one sample, sequenced in a study of radiation and T cells in renal cell carcinoma. Clones were read by immunoSEQ multiplex PCR, and TCRdb kept only the in-frame ones, dropping some. Among 120,000 to 150,000 clones, about 87% were seen once, and the ten largest hold roughly 4%. Time point denoted: baseline pretreatment blood. Noted treatment: 15 Gy SBRT to primary tumor, nephrectomy 4 weeks later. The sequenced sample was blood, obtained from a patient whose treatment included radiotherapy and nephrectomy. The receptors were gathered from a woman in her seventies with renal cell carcinoma.

Written as DNA, the CDR3 is TGTGCCAGCAGCGCCTCAGGGGCACTCAATCAGCCCCAGCATTTT. It specifies CASSASGALNQPQHF. V is TRBV9 and J is TRBJ1-5, with a possible D match to TRBD1 (6 bases). Trimming removed 3 bases at V and 3 bases at J, with 13 bases between. CDR3 length equals 15 residues. Looked up from germline, CDR1 is SGDLS and CDR2 is YYNGEE.

The chain is built from TRBV9 and TRBJ1-1; D is perhaps TRBD1 (6 bases). Germline assignment: CDR1 SGDLS and CDR2 YYNGEE. The ends were cut back, 0 bases at V and 5 bases at J, with 14 bases in the middle. The CDR3 covers 15 residues. In nucleotides, the CDR3 is TGTGCCAGCAGCGTAGTCCTGGGGGCAGGGACTGAAGCTTTCTTT. Its translation is CASSVVLGAGTEAFF.

The chain has TRBV28 and TRBJ1-2; 7 positions agree with TRBD1. The CDR3 contains 13 residues. Germline V gene sequence: CDR1 MDHEN, CDR2 SYDVKM. The trim removed 5 bases at V and 2 bases at J, leaving 2 bases unmatched. CDR3 sequence: CASSNRGNYGYTF. The CDR3 DNA sequence: TGTGCCAGCAGTAACAGGGGAAACTATGGCTACACCTTC.

The genes are TRBV29-1 and TRBJ2-4; unclear D gene. V shed 7 bases and J shed 1 base, with 11 bases lying between them. The CDR3 covers 13 residues. Germline V CDR1 and CDR2: SQVTM, ANQGSEA. The CDR3 loop reads CSAEVAAKNIQYF. DNA for the CDR3: TGCAGCGCCGAGGTGGCGGCCAAAAACATTCAGTACTTC.

The chain couples TRBV5-1 to TRBJ1-5; D gene uncertain. With 1 base removed from V and 0 bases from J, the gap between germline ends came to 11 bases. This CDR3 is 16 amino acids long. Germline V gives CDR1 SGHRS, CDR2 YFSETQ. In DNA form, the CDR3 reads TGCGCCAGCAGCTTGAACGGTGCACATAGCAATCAGCCCCAGCATTTT. This encodes CASSLNGAHSNQPQHF. Supplemented by reference TRBV5-1 and TRBJ1-5, the full variable domain reads KAGVTQTPRYLIKTRGQQVTLSCSPISGHRSVSWYQQTPGQGLQFLFEYFSETQRNKGNFPGRFSGRQFSNSRSEMNVSTLELGDSALYLCASSLNGAHSNQPQHFGDGTRLSIL.

Here the CDR3 DNA reads TGTGCCAGCAGCCCCGGACAGGGGAGGGCAGATACGCAGTATTTT. Amino acids: CASSPGQGRADTQYF. The genes are TRBV6-5 and TRBJ2-3, with 9 bases aligning to TRBD1. The CDR3 sequence is 15 residues long. The ends lost 6 bases at V and 4 bases at J; junction bases unmatched: 8. The germline V gene has CDR1 MNHEY and CDR2 SVGAGI.

The chain links TRBV30 to TRBJ1-5, with a possible D match to TRBD1 (5 bases). V lost 3 bases to trimming and J lost 6 bases, with 15 bases between them. Germline CDR1 reads GTSNPN; CDR2 reads SVGIG (reference sequence). This CDR3 region has 14 residues. CDR3 residues: CAWSLSGRGQPQHF. The CDR3 DNA reads TGTGCCTGGAGCCTTTCAGGGAGGGGTCAGCCCCAGCATTTT.

CDR3 region: CASSLVGQSRMNTEAFF. CDR3 coding DNA: TGCGCCAGCAGCTTGGTAGGGCAGAGCCGAATGAACACTGAAGCTTTCTTT. The chain uses TRBV5-1 and TRBJ1-1; no firm D call. Deletions cut 0 bases from V and 0 bases from J, with 15 bases between. The CDR3 is 17 amino acids. Germline assignment: CDR1 SGHRS and CDR2 YFSETQ.

V gene TRBV18 combines with J gene TRBJ1-5, with 8 positions matching TRBD1. Germline V gene data show CDR1 as KGHSH and CDR2 as LQKENI. The CDR3 is made up of 18 amino acids. The junction had 13 bases not matched to a gene; V was cut back by 6 bases and J by 0 bases. Here the CDR3 DNA reads TGTGCCAGCTCCCTCCTATCCCAGACAGGGGATAGCAATCAGCCCCAGCATTTT. Translating gives CASSLLSQTGDSNQPQHF.

The V gene is TRBV6-6, the J gene TRBJ1-6, with D unresolved. This CDR3 is 11 amino acids long. Germline V CDR1 and CDR2: MNHNY, SVGAGI (reference sequence). The V end lost 7 bases, the J end lost 7 bases, and 5 bases lay between the germline ends. The CDR3 DNA sequence: TGTGCCAGCATCGGGAATTCACCCCTCCACTTT. Translated, it gives CASIGNSPLHF.

This clone was seen just once. V is TRBV10-3 and J is TRBJ1-1; 8 nucleotides agree with TRBD1. The V gene's germline CDR1 is ENHRY and CDR2 SYGVKD. After removal of 10 bases from V and 2 bases from J, the junction contained 9 bases not matched to a gene. The length of the CDR3 is 14 residues. The CDR3 spells CATRGQGTNTEAFF. As DNA, the CDR3 is TGTGCCACCCGTGGACAGGGAACCAACACTGAAGCTTTCTTT.

This chain connects TRBV30 to TRBJ2-7, with D possibly being TRBD2 (6 bases). CDR3 size: 13 residues. The germline V gene has CDR1 GTSNPN and CDR2 SVGIG (reference sequence). V lost 0 bases, J lost 4 bases, and 10 bases lay in between. The CDR3 here is CAWSVLRGYEQYF. CDR3 coding DNA: TGTGCCTGGAGTGTTTTACGGGGGTACGAGCAGTACTTC.

The chain couples TRBV5-1 to TRBJ2-4; D not certain. Trimming cost V 1 base and J 0 bases, with 5 bases left between them. Germline lookup yields CDR1 SGHRS and CDR2 YFSETQ. This CDR3 is 14 amino acids long. DNA of the CDR3: TGCGCCAGCAGCTTGATGGCAGCCAAAAACATTCAGTACTTC. Its translation is CASSLMAAKNIQYF.

CDR3 nucleotide sequence: TGCGCCAGCAGCTTGGATATTACCGGGGAGCTGTTTTTT. As protein: CASSLDITGELFF. The gene calls are TRBV5-1 and TRBJ2-2; unclear D gene. This CDR3 is 13 amino acids long. The germline V gene has CDR1 SGHRS and CDR2 YFSETQ. The V end was cut by 0 bases, the J end by 5 bases, with 5 bases between.

The chain employs TRBV29-1 and TRBJ2-7; TRBD1 might be the D (6 bases). Germline values: CDR1 SQVTM, CDR2 ANQGSEA. Trimming took 4 bases from V and 1 from J, leaving 14 bases between them. The CDR3 extends over 14 amino acids. The CDR3 bases are TGCAGCGTTGTTTTTGGACAGTTGTCCTACGAGCAGTACTTC. This codes for CSVVFGQLSYEQYF.

The chain has TRBV9 and TRBJ1-4; TRBD1 might be the D (5 bases). CDR1 and CDR2 (germline): SGDLS, YYNGEE. This CDR3 region has 16 residues. The V end lost 3 bases, the J end lost 4 bases, and 16 bases lay between the germline ends. The CDR3 coding sequence is TGTGCCAGCAGCGCGGGGGAACGGGCCCGTAATGAAAAACTGTTTTTT. This translates into CASSAGERARNEKLFF.

J is TRBJ1-3 and V is TRBV27, with no clear D. Trimming shortened V by 5 bases and J by 4 bases, and 9 bases separated the two germline ends. This CDR3 is built from 13 residues. Germline CDR1 is MNHEY and CDR2 is SMNVEV (reference sequence). CDR3 DNA: TGTGCCAGCAGTAACGGAAGGGGAAACACCATATATTTT. This encodes CASSNGRGNTIYF.

In this sample, this clone turned up once. The gene calls are TRBV4-2 and TRBJ1-3, with D maybe TRBD1 (5 bases). Trimming took off 0 bases at V and 0 bases at J, with 24 bases between the two ends. Germline V gene lookup returns CDR1 LGHNA and CDR2 YNFKEQ. The CDR3 length is 21 residues. The CDR3, as DNA: TGTGCCAGCAGCCAAGAGAAAAATGCGGCGGGCAGGGTGAGCTCTGGAAACACCATATATTTT. Encoded protein: CASSQEKNAAGRVSSGNTIYF.

CDR3 bases: TGTGCCTGGGGGCCCTCCGAGGAAAAACTGTTTTTT. It specifies CAWGPSEEKLFF. The chain couples TRBV30 to TRBJ1-4; D gene unclear. Germline CDR1 GTSNPN, CDR2 SVGIG (reference sequence). The CDR3 is made up of 12 amino acids. With 5 bases removed from V and 8 bases from J, the gap between germline ends came to 12 bases.